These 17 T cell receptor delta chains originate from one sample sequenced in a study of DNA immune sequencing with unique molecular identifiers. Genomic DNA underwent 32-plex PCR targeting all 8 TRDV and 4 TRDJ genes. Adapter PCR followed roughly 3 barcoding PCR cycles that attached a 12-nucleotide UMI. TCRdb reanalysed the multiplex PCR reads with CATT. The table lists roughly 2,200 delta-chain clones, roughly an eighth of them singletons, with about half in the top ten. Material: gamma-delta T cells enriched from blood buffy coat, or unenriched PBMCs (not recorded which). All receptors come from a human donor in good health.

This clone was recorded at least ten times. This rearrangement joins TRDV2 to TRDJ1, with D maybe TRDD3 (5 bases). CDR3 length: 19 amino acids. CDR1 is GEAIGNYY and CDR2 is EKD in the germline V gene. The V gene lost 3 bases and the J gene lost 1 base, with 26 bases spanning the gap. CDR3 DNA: TGTGCCTGTGACGCCGTGGGGACGACTGAGGGATCCTCCACCGATAAACTCATCTTT. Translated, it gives CACDAVGTTEGSSTDKLIF.

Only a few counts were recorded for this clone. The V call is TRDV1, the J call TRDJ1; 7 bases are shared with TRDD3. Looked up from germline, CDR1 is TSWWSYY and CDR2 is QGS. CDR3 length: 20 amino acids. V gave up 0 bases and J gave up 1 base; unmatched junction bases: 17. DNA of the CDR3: TGTGCTCTTGGGGAACTCCCTCTTGATTCCCTGGGGGGCCTCACCGATAAACTCATCTTT. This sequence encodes CALGELPLDSLGGLTDKLIF.

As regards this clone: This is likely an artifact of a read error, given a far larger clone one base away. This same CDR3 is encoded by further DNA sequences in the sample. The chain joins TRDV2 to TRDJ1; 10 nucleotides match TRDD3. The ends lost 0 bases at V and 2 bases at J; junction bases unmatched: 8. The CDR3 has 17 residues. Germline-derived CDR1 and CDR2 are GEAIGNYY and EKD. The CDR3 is CACDTVGGYAGTDKLIF. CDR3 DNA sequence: TGTGCCTGTGACACCGTAGGGGGATACGCTGGGACCGATAAACTCATCTTT.

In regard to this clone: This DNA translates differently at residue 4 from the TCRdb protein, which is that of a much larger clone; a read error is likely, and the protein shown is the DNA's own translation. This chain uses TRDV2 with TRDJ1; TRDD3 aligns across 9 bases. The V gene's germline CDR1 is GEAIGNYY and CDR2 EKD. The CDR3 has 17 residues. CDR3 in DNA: TGTGCCTGTAACACTCTGGGGGATGGAAAGTACACCGATAAACTCATCTTT. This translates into CACNTLGDGKYTDKLIF.

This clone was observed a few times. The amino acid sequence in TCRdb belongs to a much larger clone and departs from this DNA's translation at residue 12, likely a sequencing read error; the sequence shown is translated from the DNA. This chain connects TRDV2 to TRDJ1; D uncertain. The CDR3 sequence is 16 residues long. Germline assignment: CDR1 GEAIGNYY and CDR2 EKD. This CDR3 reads CACDPSDRKYTNKLIF. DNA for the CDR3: TGTGCCTGTGACCCGTCCGATCGGAAGTACACCAATAAACTCATCTTT.

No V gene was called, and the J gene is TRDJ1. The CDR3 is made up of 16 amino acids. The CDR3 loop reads CALGERLRPCTDKLIF. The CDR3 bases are TGTGCTCTTGGGGAACGACTCCGCCCTTGCACCGATAAACTCATCTTT.

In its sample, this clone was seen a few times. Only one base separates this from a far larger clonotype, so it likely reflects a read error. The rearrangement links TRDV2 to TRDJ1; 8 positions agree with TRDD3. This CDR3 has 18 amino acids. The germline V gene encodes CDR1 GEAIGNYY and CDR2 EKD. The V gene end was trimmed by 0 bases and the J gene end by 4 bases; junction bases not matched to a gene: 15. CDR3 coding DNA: TGTGCCTGTGACACCGTAACCACACTGGGGGGTAATGGCGATAAACTCATCTTT. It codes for CACDTVTTLGGNGDKLIF.

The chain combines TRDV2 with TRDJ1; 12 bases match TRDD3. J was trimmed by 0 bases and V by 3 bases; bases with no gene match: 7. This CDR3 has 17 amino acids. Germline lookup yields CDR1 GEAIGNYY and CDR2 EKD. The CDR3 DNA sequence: TGTGCCTGTGACGGACTGGGGGATACCGTGTACACCGATAAACTCATCTTT. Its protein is CACDGLGDTVYTDKLIF.

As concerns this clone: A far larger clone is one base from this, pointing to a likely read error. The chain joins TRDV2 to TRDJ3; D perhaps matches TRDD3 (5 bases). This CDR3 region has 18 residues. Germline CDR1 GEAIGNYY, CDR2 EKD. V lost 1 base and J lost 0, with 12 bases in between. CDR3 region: CACDTLLVSSWDTRQMFF. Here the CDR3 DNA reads TGTGCCTGTGACACTCTACTGGTGAGCTCCTGGGACACCCGACAGATGTTTTTC.

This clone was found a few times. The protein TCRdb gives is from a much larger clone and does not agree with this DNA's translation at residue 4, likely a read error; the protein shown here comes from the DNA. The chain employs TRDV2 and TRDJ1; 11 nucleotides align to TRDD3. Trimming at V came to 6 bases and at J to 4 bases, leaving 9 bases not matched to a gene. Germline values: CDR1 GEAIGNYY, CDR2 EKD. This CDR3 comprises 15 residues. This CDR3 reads CACSQLGDRDDKLIF. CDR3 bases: TGTGCCTGTTCCCAACTGGGGGATAGGGACGATAAACTCATCTTT.

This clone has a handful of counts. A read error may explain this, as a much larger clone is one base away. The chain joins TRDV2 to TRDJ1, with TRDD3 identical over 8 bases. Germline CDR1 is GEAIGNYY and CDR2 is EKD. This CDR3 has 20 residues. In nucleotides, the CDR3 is TGTGCCTGTGACACTATTTCGAATGAAATGGCTGGGGGACGCACCCATAAACTCATCTTT. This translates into CACDTISNEMAGGRTHKLIF.

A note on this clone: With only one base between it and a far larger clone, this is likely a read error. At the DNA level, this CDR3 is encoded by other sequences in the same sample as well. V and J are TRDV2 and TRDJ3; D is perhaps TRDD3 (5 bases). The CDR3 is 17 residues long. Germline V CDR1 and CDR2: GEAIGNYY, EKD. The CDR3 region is CACDTSPPSWDTRQMFF. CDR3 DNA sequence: TGTGCCTGTGACACATCGCCCCCCTCCTGGGACACCCGACAGATGTTTTTT.

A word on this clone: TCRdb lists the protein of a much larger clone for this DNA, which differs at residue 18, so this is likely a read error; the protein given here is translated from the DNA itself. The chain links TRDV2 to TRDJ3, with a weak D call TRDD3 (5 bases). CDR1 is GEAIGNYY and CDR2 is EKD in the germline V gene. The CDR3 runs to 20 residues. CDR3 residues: CACDTLGTTNGSWDTRQVFF. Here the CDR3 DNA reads TGTGCCTGTGACACCTTGGGGACCACGAACGGCTCCTGGGACACCCGACAGGTGTTTTTC.

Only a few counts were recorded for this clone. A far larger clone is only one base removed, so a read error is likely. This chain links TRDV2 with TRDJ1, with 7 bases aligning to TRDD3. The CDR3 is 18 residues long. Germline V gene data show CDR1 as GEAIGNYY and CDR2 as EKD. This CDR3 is CACDTVGGGDIRSEKLIF. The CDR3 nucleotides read TGTGCCTGTGACACCGTAGGAGGTGGGGATATCCGATCCGAAAAACTCATCTTT.

The CDR3 region has the DNA TGTGCAGCAAGGTGGAAGGTGGATGCGGGTGGGGATTTGGACACCGATAAACTCATCTTT. This codes for CAARWKVDAGGDLDTDKLIF. The chain couples TRAV29/DV5 to TRDJ1; perhaps TRDD3 as D (6 bases). The J gene comes from matching the DNA to germline here; TCRdb lacks it. Germline V gene data show CDR1 as NSMFDY and CDR2 as ISSIKDK. This CDR3 contains 20 residues. V lost 2 bases and J lost 0, with 29 bases in between.

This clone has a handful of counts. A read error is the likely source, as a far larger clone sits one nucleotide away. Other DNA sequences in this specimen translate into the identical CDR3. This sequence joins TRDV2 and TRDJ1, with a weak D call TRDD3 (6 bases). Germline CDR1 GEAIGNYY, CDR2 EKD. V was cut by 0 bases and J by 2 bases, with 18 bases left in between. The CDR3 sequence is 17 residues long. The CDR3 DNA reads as TGTGCCTGTGACACCGTTGGGGGGTACGCTGGGACCGATAAACTCATCTTT. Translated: CACDTVGGYAGTDKLIF.

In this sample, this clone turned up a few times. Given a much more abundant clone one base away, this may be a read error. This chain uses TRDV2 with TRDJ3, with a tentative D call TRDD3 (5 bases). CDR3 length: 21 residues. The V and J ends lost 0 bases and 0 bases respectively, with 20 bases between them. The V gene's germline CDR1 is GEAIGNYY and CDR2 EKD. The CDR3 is CACDTDGEYPKGSWDTRQMFF. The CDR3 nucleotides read TGTGCCTGTGACACCGACGGGGAATACCCCAAGGGCTCCTGGGACACCCGACAGATGTTTTTC.